This section outlines one T cell receptor (beta chain) sequence together with its context. Its antigen is undetermined. This entry comes from a study of beta chain features in type 1 diabetes. Broader study findings: Naive, central memory and regulatory TCRB repertoires appeared more similar among patients than healthy donors. People with Type 1 diabetes carried modestly yet significantly shorter TCRB CDR3s in all four CD4+ subsets.

The whole isolated RNA underwent reverse transcription, so sequencing captured expressed TCRB transcripts. The data were produced by immunoSEQ multiplex PCR, yet TCRdb's version contains in-frame clones alone and is incomplete. The sample holds under 200,000 clones, 7% to 10% seen once. The junction had 5 bases not matched to a gene; V was cut back by 0 bases and J by 5 bases. Germline V gives CDR1 SGHRS, CDR2 YFSETQ. The length of the CDR3 is 15 residues. The specimen sequenced was central memory CD4+ T cells from blood. The chain joins TRBV5-1 to TRBJ2-5, with 9 bases aligning to TRBD2. The TCR sequence derives from a woman between 18 and 29 years old in good health. The CDR3 sequence is CASSLGVTSGETQYF. The CDR3 bases are TGCGCCAGCAGCTTGGGGGTGACTAGCGGCGAGACCCAGTACTTC.